One sample yielded the 25 T cell receptor beta chains listed below, sequenced in a study of yellow fever vaccine responses in identical twins. MiXCR, applied by TCRdb to the RT-PCR reads, yields one record per CDR3 protein. The table records 15,000 or so distinct CDR3 sequences, about four fifths of them present only once. Sequencing used T cells from blood (PBMCs), unsorted or a sorted subset (not recorded which), obtained before or after yellow fever vaccination (not recorded which). The origin of the receptors is a woman aged 18-29 years who received the yellow fever vaccine.

This chain links TRBV11-2 with TRBJ1-1; D is ambiguous. Trimming cost V 7 bases and J 7 bases, with 16 bases left between them. The CDR3 is 13 residues long. The germline CDR1 and CDR2 sequences are SGHAT and FQNNGV. The chain's CDR3 is CASKSPLQSEAFF. CDR3 coding DNA: TGTGCCAGCAAATCGCCGTTACAGAGTGAAGCTTTCTTT.

V and J are TRBV7-9 and TRBJ1-1; D ambiguous. Germline V lookup: CDR1 SEHNR, CDR2 FQNEAQ (reference sequence). CDR3 length: 14 residues. Trimming left V 5 bases short and J 2 bases short, with 12 bases between. This CDR3 reads CASSPRRYNTEAFF. In DNA, the CDR3 is TGTGCCAGCAGCCCTAGAAGATATAACACTGAAGCTTTCTTT.

The chain links TRBV29-1 to TRBJ1-2; 9 bases agree with TRBD1. The J segment lost 5 bases and the V segment lost 7 bases, leaving 8 bases of the junction unmatched. This CDR3 has 13 residues. The V gene's germline CDR1 is SQVTM and CDR2 ANQGSEA. CDR3 protein: CSADRGSGYGYTF. The CDR3 DNA is TGCAGCGCGGACAGGGGTTCGGGATATGGCTACACCTTC.

This chain connects TRBV2 to TRBJ1-5, with D perhaps TRBD1 (6 bases). CDR1 and CDR2 (germline): SNHLY, FYNNEI. V lost 9 bases and J lost 4, with 13 bases in between. This CDR3 contains 13 residues. CDR3 sequence: CASHRVANQPQHF. The CDR3 DNA reads as TGTGCCAGTCACAGGGTTGCAAATCAGCCCCAGCATTTT. The full variable domain, completed using reference TRBV2 and TRBJ1-5, is EPEVTQTPSHQVTQMGQEVILRCVPISNHLYFYWYRQILGQKVEFLVSFYNNEISEKSEIFDDQFSVERPDGSNFTLKIRSTKLEDSAMYFCASHRVANQPQHFGDGTRLSIL.

The V call is TRBV28, the J call TRBJ2-3; no firm D call. CDR3 length: 13 residues. The germline V gene has CDR1 MDHEN and CDR2 SYDVKM. Trimming cost V 8 bases and J 0 bases, with 9 bases left between them. The CDR3 loop is CASARPSTDTQYF. The CDR3 DNA reads as TGTGCCAGCGCTCGACCTAGCACAGATACGCAGTATTTT.

The chain employs TRBV11-1 and TRBJ2-7; D is unclear. Germline CDR1 is SGHAT and CDR2 is FQDESV (reference sequence). The ends were cut back, 1 base at V and 0 bases at J, with 10 bases in the middle. CDR3 length equals 15 residues. CDR3 bases: TGTGCCAGCAGCTTAGGTGGGAAAAGCTCCTACGAGCAGTACTTC. Amino acids: CASSLGGKSSYEQYF.

The chain recombines TRBV11-1 with TRBJ2-1, with 8 positions matching TRBD2. Germline loops: CDR1 SGHAT, CDR2 FQDESV (reference sequence). This CDR3 spans 15 amino acids. Losses at the gene ends were 8 bases for V and 5 bases for J; bases not matched to a gene: 11. CDR3 protein: CASSSPGLGDNEQFF. In nucleotides, the CDR3 is TGTGCCAGCTCTTCACCGGGACTAGGTGACAATGAGCAGTTCTTC.

The chain employs TRBV6-1 and TRBJ2-1; D is perhaps TRBD1 or TRBD2 (6 bases each). The germline CDR1 and CDR2 sequences are MNHNS and SASEGT. The CDR3 is 15 residues long. Trimming stripped 7 bases from V and 9 bases from J, with 22 bases between. CDR3 DNA sequence: TGTGCCAGCACCCCCTCGTCGGGGGCTCTGGCTGAGCAGTTCTTC. Protein sequence: CASTPSSGALAEQFF.

The rearrangement links TRBV28 to TRBJ1-1, with no clear D. This CDR3 comprises 13 residues. Germline CDR1 and CDR2: MDHEN and SYDVKM. V gave up 6 bases and J gave up 5 bases, with 13 bases separating them. CDR3 residues: CASRWSPVTEAFF. The CDR3 region has the DNA TGTGCCAGCAGATGGTCACCCGTGACTGAAGCTTTCTTT.

The chain links TRBV12-3 or TRBV12-4 to TRBJ2-1, with unresolved D. Trimming pared 8 bases from V and 12 bases from J, leaving 11 bases between. This CDR3 has 10 residues. This CDR3 reads CASGLGWQFF. DNA of the CDR3: TGTGCCAGCGGCCTAGGATGGCAGTTCTTC.

V is TRBV11-1 and J is TRBJ2-7, with 7 positions matching TRBD1. The trim removed 3 bases at V and 2 bases at J, leaving 7 bases unmatched. The germline V gene has CDR1 SGHAT and CDR2 FQDESV (reference sequence). This CDR3 is built from 15 residues. The CDR3 DNA is TGTGCCAGCAGCTTGACAGGGTCTGAACCCTACGAGCAGTACTTC. It encodes CASSLTGSEPYEQYF.

The genes are TRBV18 and TRBJ2-1; D gene unclear. CDR3 size: 14 residues. Trimming removed 6 bases from V and 4 bases from J, with 13 bases in between. CDR1 and CDR2 from the germline V gene are KGHSH and LQKENI. The CDR3 spells CASSTMGGYNEQFF. CDR3 sequence (DNA): TGTGCCAGCTCCACCATGGGCGGATACAATGAGCAGTTCTTC.

This chain links TRBV11-2 with TRBJ1-4; D gene uncertain. V lost 1 base, J lost 8 bases, and 8 bases lay in between. Germline assignment: CDR1 SGHAT and CDR2 FQNNGV. The CDR3 extends over 13 amino acids. The CDR3 is CASSLVSFEKLFF. CDR3 DNA sequence: TGTGCCAGCAGCTTAGTATCCTTCGAAAAACTGTTTTTT.

CDR3 nucleotide sequence: TGTGCCAGCAGCTTAAATCCTGCGGCAAAAGATGAGCAGTTCTTC. It yields the protein CASSLNPAAKDEQFF. The gene calls are TRBV11-2 and TRBJ2-1; unclear D gene. Looked up from germline, CDR1 is SGHAT and CDR2 is FQNNGV. The ends were cut back, 2 bases at V and 8 bases at J, with 16 bases in the middle. The CDR3 length is 15 residues.

The CDR3 nucleotides are TGTGCCAGCAGTACAGGGGGAAGAAGTAACGAGCAGTACTTC. This codes for CASSTGGRSNEQYF. The V and J genes are TRBV12-3 or TRBV12-4 and TRBJ2-7; 8 bases are shared with TRBD1. The CDR3 covers 14 residues. Trimming at V came to 5 bases and at J to 5 bases, leaving 8 bases not matched to a gene.

Only a few counts were recorded for this clonotype. The CDR3 nucleotides read TGCGCCAGCAGCCCTGGACAGATCGAGGCTGCCGGGGAGCTGTTTTTT. Residues: CASSPGQIEAAGELFF. The rearrangement links TRBV5-1 to TRBJ2-2; D may be TRBD1 (6 bases). V lost 4 bases and J lost 6, with 19 bases in between. Germline CDR1 and CDR2: SGHRS and YFSETQ. The CDR3 runs 16 residues.

The DNA for the CDR3 is TGTGCCAGCAGCTCACAGGAGAACACTGAAGCTTTCTTT. Translated: CASSSQENTEAFF. The chain uses TRBV7-1 and TRBJ1-1; D not resolved. TRBV7-1 is labeled an ORF, and its function is uncertain. The CDR3 extends over 13 amino acids. The V end was cut by 2 bases, the J end by 1 base, with 5 bases between.

The CDR3: CATSNASTDTQYF. CDR3 nucleotide sequence: TGTGCCACCAGCAATGCTTCCACAGATACGCAGTATTTT. This chain links TRBV15 with TRBJ2-3; D remains ambiguous. This CDR3 spans 13 amino acids. V was cut by 4 bases and J by 2 bases, with 7 bases left in between. The germline V gene has CDR1 LNHNV and CDR2 YYDKDF (reference sequence).

The chain recombines TRBV10-3 with TRBJ2-5; 13 positions agree with TRBD2. The V gene end was trimmed by 6 bases and the J gene end by 0 bases; junction bases not matched to a gene: 4. The CDR3 has 16 amino acids. Per the germline V gene, CDR1 is ENHRY and CDR2 is SYGVKD. The CDR3 DNA reads TGTGCCATCAGGACCGGACTAGCGGGGGACCAAGAGACCCAGTACTTC. It specifies CAIRTGLAGDQETQYF.

CDR3 protein: CASRVDKATNEKLFF. The CDR3 bases are TGTGCCAGCAGAGTAGATAAAGCAACTAATGAAAAACTGTTTTTT. This rearrangement joins TRBV6-1 to TRBJ1-4; the D is unclear. The germline gives CDR1 MNHNS, CDR2 SASEGT. This CDR3 comprises 15 residues. Trimming took off 6 bases at V and 0 bases at J, with 11 bases between the two ends.

The chain employs TRBV2 and TRBJ2-2, with D perhaps matching TRBD1 or TRBD2 (5 bases each). CDR1 SNHLY and CDR2 FYNNEI come from the germline V gene. The CDR3 runs 13 residues. Deletions cut 8 bases from V and 7 bases from J, with 14 bases between. The CDR3 loop reads CASGGRPDGELFF. CDR3 sequence (DNA): TGTGCCAGCGGGGGTAGACCAGACGGGGAGCTGTTTTTT.

The rearrangement links TRBV11-2 to TRBJ2-2, with TRBD2 as a possible D gene (5 bases). V lost 5 bases, J lost 8 bases, and 18 bases lay in between. Germline CDR1 is SGHAT and CDR2 is FQNNGV. This CDR3 is built from 15 residues. CDR3 sequence reads: CASSRGDAAAGELFF. Written as DNA, the CDR3 is TGTGCCAGCAGCCGGGGTGACGCCGCCGCGGGGGAGCTGTTTTTT.

This clonotype was counted only a few times. This sequence joins TRBV3-1 and TRBJ2-1, with no clear D. V lost 3 bases to trimming and J lost 1 base, with 10 bases between them. Germline loops: CDR1 LGHDT, CDR2 YNNKEL (reference sequence). The CDR3 is 15 residues long. The CDR3 DNA reads as TGTGCCAGCAGCCAGGGCGCGGTTTCCTACAATGAGCAGTTCTTC. Protein: CASSQGAVSYNEQFF.

The chain recombines TRBV5-6 with TRBJ2-2; D is unclear. The CDR3 totals 16 residues. V shed 1 base and J shed 1 base, with 11 bases lying between them. Germline-derived CDR1 and CDR2 are SGHDT and YYEEEE. The CDR3 here is CASSLRQLLNTGELFF. The CDR3 DNA reads TGTGCCAGCAGCTTGCGCCAGCTGCTGAACACCGGGGAGCTGTTTTTT.

This clonotype was counted a single time. The V gene is TRBV11-3, the J gene TRBJ1-1; D is unresolved. V lost 3 bases to trimming and J lost 8 bases, with 13 bases between them. The CDR3 is 13 residues long. Germline CDR1 is SGHNT and CDR2 is YENEEA. CDR3 nucleotide sequence: TGTGCCAGCAGCTTCGGATCGGGGTTGGAAGCTTTCTTT. Translation: CASSFGSGLEAFF.